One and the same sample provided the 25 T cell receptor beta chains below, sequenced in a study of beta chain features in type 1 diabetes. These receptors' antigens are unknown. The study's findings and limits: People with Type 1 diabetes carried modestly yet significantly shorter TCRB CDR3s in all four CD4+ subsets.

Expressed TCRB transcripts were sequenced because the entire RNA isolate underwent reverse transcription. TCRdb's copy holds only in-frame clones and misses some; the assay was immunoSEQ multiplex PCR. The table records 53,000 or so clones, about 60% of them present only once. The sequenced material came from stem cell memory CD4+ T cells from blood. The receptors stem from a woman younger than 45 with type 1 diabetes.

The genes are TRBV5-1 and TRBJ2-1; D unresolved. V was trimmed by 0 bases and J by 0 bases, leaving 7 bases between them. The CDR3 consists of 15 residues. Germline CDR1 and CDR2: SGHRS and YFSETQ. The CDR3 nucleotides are TGCGCCAGCAGCTTGGGTGGCAACTCCTACAATGAGCAGTTCTTC. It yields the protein CASSLGGNSYNEQFF.

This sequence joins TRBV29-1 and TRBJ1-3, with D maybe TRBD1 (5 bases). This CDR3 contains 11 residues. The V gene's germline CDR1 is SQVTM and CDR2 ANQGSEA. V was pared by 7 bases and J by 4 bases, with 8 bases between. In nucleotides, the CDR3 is TGCAGCGGCGGGGCCGGAAACACCATATATTTT. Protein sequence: CSGGAGNTIYF.

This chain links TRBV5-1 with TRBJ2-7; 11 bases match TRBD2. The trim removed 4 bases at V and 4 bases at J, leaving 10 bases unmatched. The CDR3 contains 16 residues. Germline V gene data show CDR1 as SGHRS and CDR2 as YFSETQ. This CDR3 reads CASSHLTSGTGYEQYF. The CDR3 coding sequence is TGCGCCAGCAGCCACTTGACTAGCGGGACGGGGTACGAGCAGTACTTC. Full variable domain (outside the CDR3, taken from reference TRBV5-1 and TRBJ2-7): KAGVTQTPRYLIKTRGQQVTLSCSPISGHRSVSWYQQTPGQGLQFLFEYFSETQRNKGNFPGRFSGRQFSNSRSEMNVSTLELGDSALYLCASSHLTSGTGYEQYFGPGTRLTVT.

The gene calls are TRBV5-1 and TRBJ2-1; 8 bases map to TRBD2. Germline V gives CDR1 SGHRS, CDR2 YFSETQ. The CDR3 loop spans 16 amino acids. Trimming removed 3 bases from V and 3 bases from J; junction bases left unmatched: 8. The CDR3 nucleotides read TGCGCCAGCAGCTCCCAGGCGGGAGGTAACTACAATGAGCAGTTCTTC. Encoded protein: CASSSQAGGNYNEQFF. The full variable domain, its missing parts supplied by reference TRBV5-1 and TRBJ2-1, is KAGVTQTPRYLIKTRGQQVTLSCSPISGHRSVSWYQQTPGQGLQFLFEYFSETQRNKGNFPGRFSGRQFSNSRSEMNVSTLELGDSALYLCASSSQAGGNYNEQFFGPGTRLTVL.

CDR3 nucleotides: TGTGCCAGCAGCCAGGATACTCCAGGTTTGCTAGCGGCTGACAATGAGCAGTTCTTC. Translation gives CASSQDTPGLLAADNEQFF. The chain carries TRBV14 and TRBJ2-1; 7 nucleotides match TRBD2. Losses at the gene ends were 3 bases for V and 5 bases for J; bases not matched to a gene: 19. CDR3 length: 19 residues. The germline CDR1 and CDR2 sequences are SGHDN and FVKESK. The full variable domain, in which reference TRBV14 and TRBJ2-1 provide the parts outside the CDR3, is EAGVTQFPSHSVIEKGQTVTLRCDPISGHDNLYWYRRVMGKEIKFLLHFVKESKQDESGMPNNRFLAERTGGTYSTLKVQPAELEDSGVYFCASSQDTPGLLAADNEQFFGPGTRLTVL.

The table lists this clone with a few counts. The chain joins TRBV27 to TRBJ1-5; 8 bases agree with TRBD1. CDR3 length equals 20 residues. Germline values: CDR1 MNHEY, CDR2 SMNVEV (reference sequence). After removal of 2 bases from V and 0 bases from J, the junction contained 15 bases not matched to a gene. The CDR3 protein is CASSLRGQEQFPYSNQPQHF. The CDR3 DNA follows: TGTGCCAGCAGTTTACGGGGACAGGAACAATTTCCTTATAGCAATCAGCCCCAGCATTTT.

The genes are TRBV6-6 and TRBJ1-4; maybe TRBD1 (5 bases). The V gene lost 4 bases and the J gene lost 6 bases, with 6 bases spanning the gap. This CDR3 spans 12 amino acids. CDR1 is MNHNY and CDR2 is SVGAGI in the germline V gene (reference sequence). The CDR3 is CASSSRDEKLFF. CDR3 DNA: TGTGCCAGCAGTTCCAGGGATGAAAAACTGTTTTTT.

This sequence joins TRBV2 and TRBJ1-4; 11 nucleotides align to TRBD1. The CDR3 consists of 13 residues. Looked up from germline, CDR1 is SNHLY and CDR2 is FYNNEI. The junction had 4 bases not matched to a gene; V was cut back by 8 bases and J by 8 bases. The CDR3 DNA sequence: TGTGCCAGCGGGACAGGGGGTGGGGAAAAACTGTTTTTT. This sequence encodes CASGTGGGEKLFF.

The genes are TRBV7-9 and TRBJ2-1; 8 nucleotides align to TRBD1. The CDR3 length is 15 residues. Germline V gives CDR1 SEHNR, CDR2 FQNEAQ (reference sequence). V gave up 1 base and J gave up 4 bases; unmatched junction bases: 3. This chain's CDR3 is CASSLDRGDYNEQFF. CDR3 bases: TGTGCCAGCAGCTTAGACAGGGGGGATTACAATGAGCAGTTCTTC.

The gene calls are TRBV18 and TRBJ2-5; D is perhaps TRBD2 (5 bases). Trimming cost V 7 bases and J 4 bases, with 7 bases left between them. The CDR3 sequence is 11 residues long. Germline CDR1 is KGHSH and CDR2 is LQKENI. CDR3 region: CASWAGETQYF. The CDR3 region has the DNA TGTGCCAGCTGGGCGGGAGAGACCCAGTACTTC.

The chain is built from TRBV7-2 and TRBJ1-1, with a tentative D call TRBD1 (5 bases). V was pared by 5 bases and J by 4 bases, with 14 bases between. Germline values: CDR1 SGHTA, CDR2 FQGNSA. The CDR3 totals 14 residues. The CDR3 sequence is CASSHPRASTEAFF. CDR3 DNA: TGTGCCAGCAGCCATCCCAGGGCTAGCACTGAAGCTTTCTTT. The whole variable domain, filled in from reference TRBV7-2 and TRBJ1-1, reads GAGVSQSPSNKVTEKGKDVELRCDPISGHTALYWYRQSLGQGLEFLIYFQGNSAPDKSGLPSDRFSAERTGGSVSTLTIQRTQQEDSAVYLCASSHPRASTEAFFGQGTRLTVV.

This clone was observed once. For the CDR3, the DNA is TGTGCCAGTAGTATAGATCGGCAGGCCTCTGGAAACACCATATATTTT. This encodes CASSIDRQASGNTIYF. This chain links TRBV19 with TRBJ1-3; the D is unclear. This CDR3 region has 16 residues. Germline assignment: CDR1 LNHDA and CDR2 SQIVND (reference sequence). Trimming pared 0 bases from V and 0 bases from J, leaving 9 bases between.

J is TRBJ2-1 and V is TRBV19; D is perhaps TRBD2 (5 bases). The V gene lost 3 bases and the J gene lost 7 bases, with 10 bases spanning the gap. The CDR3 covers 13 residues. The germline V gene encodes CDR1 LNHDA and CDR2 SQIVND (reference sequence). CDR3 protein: CASSILRANEQFF. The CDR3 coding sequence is TGTGCCAGTAGTATTTTGCGGGCGAATGAGCAGTTCTTC.

In DNA, the CDR3 is TGTGCCAGTAGTAATAACTTTGGAAACACCATATATTTT. Translated: CASSNNFGNTIYF. The rearrangement uses TRBV19 and TRBJ1-3; D not certain. Germline lookup yields CDR1 LNHDA and CDR2 SQIVND (reference sequence). The CDR3 covers 13 residues. Trimming cost V 4 bases and J 3 bases, with 7 bases left between them.

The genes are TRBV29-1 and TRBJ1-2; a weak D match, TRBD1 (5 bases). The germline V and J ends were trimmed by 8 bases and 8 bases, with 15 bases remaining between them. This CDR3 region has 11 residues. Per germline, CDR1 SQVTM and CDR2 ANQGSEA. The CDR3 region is CSTRGGDGYTF. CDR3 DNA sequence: TGCAGCACGCGGGGGGGGGACGGCTACACCTTC.

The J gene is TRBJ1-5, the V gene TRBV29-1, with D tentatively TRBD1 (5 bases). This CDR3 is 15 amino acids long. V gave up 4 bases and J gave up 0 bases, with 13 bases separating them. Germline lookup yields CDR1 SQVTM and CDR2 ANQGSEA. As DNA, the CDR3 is TGCAGCGTTGGGCTACAGGACAATAGCAATCAGCCCCAGCATTTT. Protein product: CSVGLQDNSNQPQHF.

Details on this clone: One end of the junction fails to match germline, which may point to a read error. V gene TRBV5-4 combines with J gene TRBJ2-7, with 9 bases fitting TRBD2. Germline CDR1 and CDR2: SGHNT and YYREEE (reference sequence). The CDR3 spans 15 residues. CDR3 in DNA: TGTGCCAGCACCTTGGATAGCGGGAGTAGCTACGAGCAGTACTTC. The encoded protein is CASTLDSGSSYEQYF.

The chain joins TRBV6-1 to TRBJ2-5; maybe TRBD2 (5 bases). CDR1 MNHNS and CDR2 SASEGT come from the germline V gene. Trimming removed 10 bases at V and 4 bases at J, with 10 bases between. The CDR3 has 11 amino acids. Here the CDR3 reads CATTGGETQYF. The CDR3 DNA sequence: TGTGCCACCACCGGAGGAGAGACCCAGTACTTC.

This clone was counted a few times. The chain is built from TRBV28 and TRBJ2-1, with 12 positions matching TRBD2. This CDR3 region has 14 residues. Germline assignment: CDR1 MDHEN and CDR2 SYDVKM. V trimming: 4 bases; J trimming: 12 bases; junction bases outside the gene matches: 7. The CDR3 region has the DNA TGTGCCAGCAGTTCCGCTAGCGGGAGGGGGGCGCAGTTCTTC. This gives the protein CASSSASGRGAQFF.

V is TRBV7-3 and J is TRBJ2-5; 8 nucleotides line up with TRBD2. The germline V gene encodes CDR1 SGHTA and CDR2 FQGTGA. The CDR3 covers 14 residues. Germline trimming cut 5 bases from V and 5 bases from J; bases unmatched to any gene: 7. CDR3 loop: CASSPGLGPETQYF. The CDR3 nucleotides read TGTGCCAGCAGCCCGGGACTAGGACCCGAGACCCAGTACTTC.

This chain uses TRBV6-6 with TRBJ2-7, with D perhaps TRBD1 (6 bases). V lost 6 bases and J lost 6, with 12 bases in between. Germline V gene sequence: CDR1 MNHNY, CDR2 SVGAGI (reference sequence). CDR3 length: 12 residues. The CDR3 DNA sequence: TGTGCCAGCAGCTACGACAGGAGCGAGCAGTACTTC. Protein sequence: CASSYDRSEQYF.

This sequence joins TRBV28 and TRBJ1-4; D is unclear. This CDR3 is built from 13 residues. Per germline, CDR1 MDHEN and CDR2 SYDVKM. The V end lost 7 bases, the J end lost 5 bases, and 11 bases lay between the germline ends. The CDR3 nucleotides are TGTGCCAGCACTAGTGAGTGGAATGAAAAACTGTTTTTT. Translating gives CASTSEWNEKLFF.

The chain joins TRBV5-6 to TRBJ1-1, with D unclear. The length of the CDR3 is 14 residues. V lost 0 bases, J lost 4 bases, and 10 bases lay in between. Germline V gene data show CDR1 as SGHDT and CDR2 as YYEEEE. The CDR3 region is CASSLGQTATEAFF. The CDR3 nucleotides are TGTGCCAGCAGCTTGGGACAAACGGCCACTGAAGCTTTCTTT.

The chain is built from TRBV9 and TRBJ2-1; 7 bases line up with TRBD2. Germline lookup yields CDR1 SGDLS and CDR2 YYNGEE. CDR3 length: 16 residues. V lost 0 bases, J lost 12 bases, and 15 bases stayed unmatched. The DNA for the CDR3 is TGTGCCAGCAGCGTAGGGTCCTCGGGGGGAACTACAGGGCAGTTCTTC. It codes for CASSVGSSGGTTGQFF.

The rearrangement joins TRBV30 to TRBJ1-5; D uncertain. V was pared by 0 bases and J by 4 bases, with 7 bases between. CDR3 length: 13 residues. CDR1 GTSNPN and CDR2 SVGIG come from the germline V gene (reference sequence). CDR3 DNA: TGTGCCTGGAGTGTACAACCTAATCAGCCCCAGCATTTT. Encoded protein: CAWSVQPNQPQHF.